What follows are 21 T cell receptor beta chains derived from one specimen sequenced in a study of T cell repertoires in cytomegalovirus infection. TCRdb passed the reads through MiXCR, listing each CDR3 protein once. The sample lists 400,000 to 600,000 distinct CDR3 sequences, about two fifths occurring once. Their antigens remain unidentified. Sequences were derived from cultured PBMCs, sampled from culture after CMV antigen stimulation. The receptor set was obtained from a human donor in good health (CMV status not recorded). Some clones in this sample may be carry-over from other donors' samples.

This clonotype was seen more than once but under ten times. This sequence joins TRBV12-3 or TRBV12-4 and TRBJ2-2, with 8 bases matching TRBD2. CDR3 length: 17 amino acids. Trimming at V came to 3 bases and at J to 2 bases, leaving 8 bases not matched to a gene. The CDR3 here is CASSFGSGAFNTGELFF. The DNA of the CDR3 is TGTGCCAGCAGTTTCGGTAGCGGGGCGTTTAACACCGGGGAGCTGTTTTTT.

This sequence joins TRBV7-9 and TRBJ2-1; TRBD1 or TRBD2 may be the D gene (7 bases each). The CDR3 is 15 residues long. The V gene's germline CDR1 is SEHNR and CDR2 FQNEAQ (reference sequence). Between the trimmed V and J ends, which lost 1 base and 9 bases, there was a span of 16 bases. The CDR3: CASSLEGGGGGEQFF. For the CDR3, the DNA is TGTGCCAGCAGCTTAGAAGGGGGAGGGGGCGGTGAGCAGTTCTTC.

The J gene is TRBJ2-7, the V gene TRBV19; weak D call: TRBD2 (6 bases). V was cut by 9 bases and J by 2 bases, with 17 bases left in between. CDR1 is LNHDA and CDR2 is SQIVND in the germline V gene (reference sequence). This CDR3 region has 14 residues. The CDR3 loop reads CASTPGRSTYEQYF. The CDR3 bases are TGTGCCAGCACCCCCGGGAGAAGCACCTACGAGCAGTACTTC.

The chain recombines TRBV6-6 with TRBJ2-3, with D perhaps matching TRBD1 (7 bases). The CDR3 extends over 18 amino acids. V lost 6 bases, J lost 1 base, and 23 bases lay in between. CDR1 is MNHNY and CDR2 is SVGAGI in the germline V gene (reference sequence). CDR3: CASRARGRDTSRTDTQYF. DNA for the CDR3: TGTGCCAGCAGGGCGAGGGGGCGGGACACCTCGCGCACAGATACGCAGTATTTT.

The chain carries TRBV20-1 and TRBJ2-1, with 7 bases fitting TRBD2. The CDR3 runs 14 residues. Germline V lookup: CDR1 DFQATT, CDR2 SNEGSKA (reference sequence). Unmatched junction bases numbered 8, after V lost 5 bases and J lost 4 bases. CDR3 sequence reads: CSADRRRGYNEQFF. The CDR3 region has the DNA TGCAGTGCTGACCGGAGGCGGGGGTACAATGAGCAGTTCTTC.

The V call is TRBV5-6, the J call TRBJ2-5; D ambiguous. The germline V gene encodes CDR1 SGHDT and CDR2 YYEEEE. V was clipped by 4 bases and J by 5 bases, with 9 bases between them. This CDR3 has 12 amino acids. The CDR3 protein is CASSRLSETQYF. In DNA, the CDR3 is TGTGCCAGCAGCCGACTGTCGGAGACCCAGTACTTC.

This chain connects TRBV20-1 to TRBJ1-1; D not resolved. The CDR3 length is 15 residues. The ends were cut back, 6 bases at V and 2 bases at J, with 19 bases in the middle. CDR1 and CDR2 from the germline V gene are DFQATT and SNEGSKA (reference sequence). CDR3 residues: CSATQPTARNTEAFF. CDR3 nucleotides: TGCAGTGCCACCCAACCGACGGCGCGTAACACTGAAGCTTTCTTT.

The rearrangement joins TRBV20-1 to TRBJ1-5, with D uncertain. The length of the CDR3 is 13 residues. V shed 1 base and J shed 4 bases, with 8 bases lying between them. Germline CDR1 reads DFQATT; CDR2 reads SNEGSKA (reference sequence). CDR3 nucleotides: TGCAGTGCTAGAGTCTCCGGGAATCAGCCCCAGCATTTT. This encodes CSARVSGNQPQHF.

This clonotype was recorded a few times. This rearrangement joins TRBV5-6 to TRBJ1-6; D not resolved. This CDR3 has 14 amino acids. V lost 1 base and J 5 bases, leaving 7 bases between the germline ends. CDR1 is SGHDT, CDR2 YYEEEE, per germline. The CDR3 DNA reads as TGTGCCAGCAGCTTGCGGCAGAATAATTCACCCCTCCACTTT. Translation: CASSLRQNNSPLHF.

The chain has TRBV6-2 or TRBV6-3 and TRBJ1-1; TRBD1 aligns across 9 bases. Germline V lookup: CDR1 MNHEY, CDR2 SVGEGT. This CDR3 is built from 14 residues. Trimming cost V 1 base and J 6 bases; bases outside gene matches: 3. The CDR3 reads CASSYWTGVAEAFF. CDR3 nucleotide sequence: TGTGCCAGCAGTTACTGGACAGGGGTGGCTGAAGCTTTCTTT.

This clonotype was observed a few times. The chain links TRBV4-3 to TRBJ2-3, with D unresolved. V was trimmed by 3 bases and J by 1 base, leaving 8 bases between them. Per germline, CDR1 LGHNA and CDR2 YSLEER. This CDR3 spans 14 amino acids. CDR3 sequence: CASSQISGTDTQYF. In DNA, the CDR3 is TGCGCCAGCAGCCAGATTTCAGGCACAGATACGCAGTATTTT.

This clonotype was observed a single time. This sequence joins TRBV5-4 and TRBJ2-2, with D possibly TRBD2 on 6 matching bases. This CDR3 spans 13 amino acids. Germline V gene sequence: CDR1 SGHNT, CDR2 YYREEE (reference sequence). The V gene lost 7 bases and the J gene lost 5 bases, with 12 bases spanning the gap. In nucleotides, the CDR3 is TGTGCCAGCCGGAGGACTACAACCGGGGAGCTGTTTTTT. As protein: CASRRTTTGELFF.

The rearrangement joins TRBV7-2 to TRBJ1-5; D ambiguous. This CDR3 region has 15 residues. Trimming cost V 5 bases and J 7 bases, with 18 bases left between them. Germline CDR1 SGHTA, CDR2 FQGNSA. This CDR3 is CASSLQLGVEQPQHF. The DNA of the CDR3 is TGTGCCAGCAGCCTTCAACTCGGGGTGGAGCAGCCCCAGCATTTT.

This chain joins TRBV7-2 and TRBJ2-3; TRBD2 matches at 10 bases. From germline, CDR1 is SGHTA and CDR2 FQGNSA. The CDR3 sequence is 15 residues long. Trimming cost V 5 bases and J 6 bases; bases outside gene matches: 8. The CDR3 loop reads CASSTLAGVADTQYF. The CDR3 nucleotides read TGTGCCAGCAGCACCCTAGCGGGAGTTGCTGATACGCAGTATTTT. Together with reference TRBV7-2 and TRBJ2-3, the CDR3 gives the full variable domain: GAGVSQSPSNKVTEKGKDVELRCDPISGHTALYWYRQSLGQGLEFLIYFQGNSAPDKSGLPSDRFSAERTGGSVSTLTIQRTQQEDSAVYLCASSTLAGVADTQYFGPGTRLTVL.

The V and J genes are TRBV27 and TRBJ2-7; D gene unclear. The CDR3 totals 14 residues. Germline loops: CDR1 MNHEY, CDR2 SMNVEV (reference sequence). The V end lost 2 bases, the J end lost 7 bases, and 15 bases lay between the germline ends. CDR3 amino acids: CASSLGSSPKEQYF. The CDR3 region has the DNA TGTGCCAGCAGTTTAGGCTCGTCCCCAAAGGAGCAGTACTTC.

The genes are TRBV4-2 and TRBJ1-1; a possible D gene is TRBD1 (5 bases). CDR3 length equals 15 residues. Germline V gene lookup returns CDR1 LGHNA and CDR2 YNFKEQ. Deletions cut 4 bases from V and 1 base from J, with 13 bases between. The CDR3: CASSLLSTGNTEAFF. The CDR3 bases are TGTGCCAGCAGCCTCCTCTCCACAGGGAACACTGAAGCTTTCTTT.

This clonotype was detected only a few times. The chain uses TRBV12-3 or TRBV12-4 and TRBJ1-1; D is undetermined. Between the trimmed V and J ends, which lost 6 bases and 1 base, there was a span of 9 bases. There are 13 residues in the CDR3. For the CDR3, the DNA is TGTGCCAGCAGCCCGACTCAGAACACTGAAGCTTTCTTT. Translated, it gives CASSPTQNTEAFF.

In its sample, this clonotype was seen once. The chain carries TRBV15 and TRBJ1-5, with D perhaps TRBD1 (5 bases). Trimming took off 3 bases at V and 0 bases at J, with 9 bases between the two ends. Germline V gives CDR1 LNHNV, CDR2 YYDKDF (reference sequence). The CDR3 length is 15 residues. In DNA form, the CDR3 reads TGTGCCACCAGCAGCGGACAACGTAGCAATCAGCCCCAGCATTTT. Translated: CATSSGQRSNQPQHF.

This chain joins TRBV7-6 and TRBJ2-1; the match to TRBD1 covers 9 bases. The CDR3 totals 15 residues. The V segment lost 4 bases and the J segment 7 bases; nucleotides outside the gene matches: 8. Germline CDR1 and CDR2: SGHVS and FNYEAQ. The chain's CDR3 is CASSWGQGWKNEQFF. CDR3 coding DNA: TGTGCCAGCAGCTGGGGACAGGGCTGGAAAAATGAGCAGTTCTTC.

The chain recombines TRBV6-6 with TRBJ2-1, with TRBD2 as a possible D gene (7 bases). Trimming cost V 7 bases and J 2 bases, with 18 bases left between them. CDR1 is MNHNY and CDR2 is SVGAGI in the germline V gene (reference sequence). The CDR3 covers 16 residues. The CDR3 protein is CASKGGFGRTYNEQFF. DNA for the CDR3: TGTGCCAGCAAGGGGGGGTTCGGGAGGACCTACAATGAGCAGTTCTTC.

This chain joins TRBV7-9 and TRBJ1-4; possible D gene TRBD1, 5 bases. Trimming removed 6 bases at V and 3 bases at J, with 26 bases between. The CDR3 spans 19 residues. Germline assignment: CDR1 SEHNR and CDR2 FQNEAQ (reference sequence). CDR3 sequence reads: CASSPAWGAGEGSNEKLFF. CDR3 DNA sequence: TGTGCCAGCAGTCCCGCATGGGGCGCGGGTGAAGGTTCTAATGAAAAACTGTTTTTT.